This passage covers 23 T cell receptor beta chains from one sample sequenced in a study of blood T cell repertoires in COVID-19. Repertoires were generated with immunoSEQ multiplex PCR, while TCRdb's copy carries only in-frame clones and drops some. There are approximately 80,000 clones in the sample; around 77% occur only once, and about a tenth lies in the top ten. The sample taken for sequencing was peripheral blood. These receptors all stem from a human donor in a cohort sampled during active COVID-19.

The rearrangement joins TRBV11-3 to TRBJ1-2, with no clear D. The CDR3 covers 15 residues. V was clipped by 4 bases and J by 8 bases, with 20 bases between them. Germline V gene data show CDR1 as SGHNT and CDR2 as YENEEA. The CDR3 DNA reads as TGTGCCAGCAGCTCGAACGGTCGCGGGGTGGGAGGCTACACCTTC. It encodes CASSSNGRGVGGYTF.

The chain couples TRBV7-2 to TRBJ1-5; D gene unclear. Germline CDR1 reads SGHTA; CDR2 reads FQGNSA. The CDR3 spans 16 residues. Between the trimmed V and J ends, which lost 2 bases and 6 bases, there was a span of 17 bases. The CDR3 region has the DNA TGTGCCAGCAGCTTATCAGGCGGAGGGTCCGGTCAGCCCCAGCATTTT. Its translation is CASSLSGGGSGQPQHF.

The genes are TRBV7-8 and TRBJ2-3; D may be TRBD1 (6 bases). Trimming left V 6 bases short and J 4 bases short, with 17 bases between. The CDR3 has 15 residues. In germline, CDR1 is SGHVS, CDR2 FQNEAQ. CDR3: CASRADPAGADTQYF. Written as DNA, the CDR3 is TGTGCCAGCAGAGCCGACCCGGCAGGGGCAGATACGCAGTATTTT.

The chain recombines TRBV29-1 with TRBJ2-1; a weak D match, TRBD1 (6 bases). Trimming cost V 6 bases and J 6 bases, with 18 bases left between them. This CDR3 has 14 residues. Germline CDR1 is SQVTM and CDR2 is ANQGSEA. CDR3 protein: CSVTNRAWGNEQFF. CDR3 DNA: TGCAGCGTGACCAACAGGGCGTGGGGCAATGAGCAGTTCTTC.

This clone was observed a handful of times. In DNA form, the CDR3 reads TGTGCCAGCAGTCAGACAGGGCAGCGCTACGAGCAGTACTTC. Amino acids: CASSQTGQRYEQYF. V is TRBV6-6 and J is TRBJ2-7; TRBD1 matches 7 bases. Germline CDR1 reads MNHNY; CDR2 reads SVGAGI (reference sequence). The CDR3 is made up of 14 amino acids. V lost 5 bases and J lost 3; bases outside the gene matches: 7.

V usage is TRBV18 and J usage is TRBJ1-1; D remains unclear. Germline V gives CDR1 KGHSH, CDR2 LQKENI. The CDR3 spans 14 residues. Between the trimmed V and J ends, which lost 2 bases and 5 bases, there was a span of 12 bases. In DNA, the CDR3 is TGTGCCAGCTCACCAAACGACGGCGGGACTGAAGCTTTCTTT. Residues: CASSPNDGGTEAFF.

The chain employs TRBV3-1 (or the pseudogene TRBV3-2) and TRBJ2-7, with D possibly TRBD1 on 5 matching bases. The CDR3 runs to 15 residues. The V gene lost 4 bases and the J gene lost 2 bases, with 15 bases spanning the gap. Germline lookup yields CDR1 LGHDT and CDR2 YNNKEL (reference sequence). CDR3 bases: TGTGCCAGCAGCCCTACAGGAGACTTGGCCTACGAGCAGTACTTC. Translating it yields CASSPTGDLAYEQYF.

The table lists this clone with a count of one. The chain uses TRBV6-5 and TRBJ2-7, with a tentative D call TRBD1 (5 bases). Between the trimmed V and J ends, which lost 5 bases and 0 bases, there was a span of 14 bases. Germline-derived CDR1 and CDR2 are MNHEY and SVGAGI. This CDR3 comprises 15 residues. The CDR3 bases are TGTGCCAGCAGTCGAGTGGACAATCTCTCCTACGAGCAGTACTTC. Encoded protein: CASSRVDNLSYEQYF.

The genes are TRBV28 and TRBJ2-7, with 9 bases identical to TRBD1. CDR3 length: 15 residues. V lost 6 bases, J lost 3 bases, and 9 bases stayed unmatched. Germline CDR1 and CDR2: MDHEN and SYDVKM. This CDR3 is CASSPPGQGDYEQYF. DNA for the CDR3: TGTGCCAGCAGCCCGCCGGGACAGGGAGACTACGAGCAGTACTTC. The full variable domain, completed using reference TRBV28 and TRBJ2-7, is DVKVTQSSRYLVKRTGEKVFLECVQDMDHENMFWYRQDPGLGLRLIYFSYDVKMKEKGDIPEGYSVSREKKERFSLILESASTNQTSMYLCASSPPGQGDYEQYFGPGTRLTVT.

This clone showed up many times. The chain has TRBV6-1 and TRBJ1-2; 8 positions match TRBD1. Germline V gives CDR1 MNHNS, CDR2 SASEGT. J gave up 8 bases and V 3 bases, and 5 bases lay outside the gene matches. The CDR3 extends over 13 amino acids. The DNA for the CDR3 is TGTGCCAGCAGTGACAGGGGGCGCAGCGGCTACACCTTC. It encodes CASSDRGRSGYTF.

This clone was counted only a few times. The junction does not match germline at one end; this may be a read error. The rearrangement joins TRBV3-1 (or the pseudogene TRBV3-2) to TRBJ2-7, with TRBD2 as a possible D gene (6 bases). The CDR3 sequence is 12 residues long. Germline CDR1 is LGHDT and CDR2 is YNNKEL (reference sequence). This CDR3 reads CASSMRGRRPHF. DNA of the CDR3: TGTGCCAGCAGCATGCGGGGCCGACGCCCCCACTTC.

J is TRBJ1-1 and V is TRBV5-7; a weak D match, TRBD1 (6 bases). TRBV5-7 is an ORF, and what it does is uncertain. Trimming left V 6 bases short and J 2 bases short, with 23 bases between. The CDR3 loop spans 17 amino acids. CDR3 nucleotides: TGTGCCAGCACCTTACCAATTTGGGACACAGTTAACACTGAAGCTTTCTTT. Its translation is CASTLPIWDTVNTEAFF.

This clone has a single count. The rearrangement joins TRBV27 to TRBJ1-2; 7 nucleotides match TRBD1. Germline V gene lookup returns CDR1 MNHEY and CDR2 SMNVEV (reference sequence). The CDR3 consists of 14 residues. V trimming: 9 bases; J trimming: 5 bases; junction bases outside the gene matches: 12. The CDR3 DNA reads TGTGCCAGTAAGAAGACAGGGCCCGGTTATGGCTACACCTTC. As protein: CASKKTGPGYGYTF.

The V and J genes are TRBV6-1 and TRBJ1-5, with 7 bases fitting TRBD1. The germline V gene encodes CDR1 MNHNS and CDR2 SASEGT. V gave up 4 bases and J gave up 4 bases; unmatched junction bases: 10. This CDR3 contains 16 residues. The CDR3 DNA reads TGTGCCAGCAGTGCAACCGGGACAGACTATAATCAGCCCCAGCATTTT. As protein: CASSATGTDYNQPQHF.

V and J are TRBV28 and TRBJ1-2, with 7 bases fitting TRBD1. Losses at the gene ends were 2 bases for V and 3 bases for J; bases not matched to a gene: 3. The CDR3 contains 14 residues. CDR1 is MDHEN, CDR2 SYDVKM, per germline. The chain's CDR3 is CASSLRDRYYGYTF. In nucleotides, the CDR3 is TGTGCCAGCAGTTTACGGGACAGATACTATGGCTACACCTTC.

In nucleotides, the CDR3 is TGTGCCAGCAGCCCCTCCCACGCGGGGGGGATCCCCGGGGAGCTGTTTTTT. Translation: CASSPSHAGGIPGELFF. This chain uses TRBV28 with TRBJ2-2; TRBD2 matches 9 bases. The CDR3 covers 17 residues. Losses at the gene ends were 6 bases for V and 6 bases for J; bases not matched to a gene: 14. CDR1 MDHEN and CDR2 SYDVKM come from the germline V gene. Full variable domain (outside the CDR3, taken from reference TRBV28 and TRBJ2-2): DVKVTQSSRYLVKRTGEKVFLECVQDMDHENMFWYRQDPGLGLRLIYFSYDVKMKEKGDIPEGYSVSREKKERFSLILESASTNQTSMYLCASSPSHAGGIPGELFFGEGSRLTVL.

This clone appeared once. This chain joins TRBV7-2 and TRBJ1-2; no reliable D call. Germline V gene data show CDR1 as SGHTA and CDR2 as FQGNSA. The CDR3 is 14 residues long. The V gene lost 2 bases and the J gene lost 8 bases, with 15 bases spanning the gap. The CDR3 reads CASSLHWTPGGYTF. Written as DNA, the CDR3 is TGTGCCAGCAGCTTACACTGGACGCCGGGGGGCTACACCTTC.

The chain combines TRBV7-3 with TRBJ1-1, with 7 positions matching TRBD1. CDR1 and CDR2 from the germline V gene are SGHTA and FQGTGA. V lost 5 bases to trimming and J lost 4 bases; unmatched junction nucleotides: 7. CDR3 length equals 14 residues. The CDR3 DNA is TGTGCCAGCAGCCAGAAGGGGGCGGCCACTGAAGCTTTCTTT. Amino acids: CASSQKGAATEAFF. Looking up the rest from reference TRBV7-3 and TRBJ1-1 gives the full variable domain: GAGVSQTPSNKVTEKGKYVELRCDPISGHTALYWYRQSLGQGPEFLIYFQGTGAADDSGLPNDRFFAVRPEGSVSTLKIQRTERGDSAVYLCASSQKGAATEAFFGQGTRLTVV.

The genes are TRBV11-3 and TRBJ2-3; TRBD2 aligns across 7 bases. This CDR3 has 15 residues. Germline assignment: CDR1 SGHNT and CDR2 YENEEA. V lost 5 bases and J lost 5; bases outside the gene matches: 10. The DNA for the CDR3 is TGTGCCAGCAGCGCTCGACTAGCACTGCAAGATACGCAGTATTTT. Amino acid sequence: CASSARLALQDTQYF.

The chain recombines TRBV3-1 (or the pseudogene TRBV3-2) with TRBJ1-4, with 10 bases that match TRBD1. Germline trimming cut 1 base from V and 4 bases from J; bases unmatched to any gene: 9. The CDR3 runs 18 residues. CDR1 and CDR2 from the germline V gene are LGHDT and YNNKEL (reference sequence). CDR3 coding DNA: TGTGCCAGCAGCCAAGCGATTACCGGGACAGGGGTTAATGAAAAACTGTTTTTT. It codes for CASSQAITGTGVNEKLFF.

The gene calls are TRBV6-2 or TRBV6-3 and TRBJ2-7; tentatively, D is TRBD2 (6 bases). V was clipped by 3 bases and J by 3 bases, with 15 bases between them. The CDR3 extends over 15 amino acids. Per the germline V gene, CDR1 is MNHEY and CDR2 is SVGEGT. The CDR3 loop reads CASSYARGSLYEQYF. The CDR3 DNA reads TGTGCCAGCAGTTATGCTCGGGGGTCGCTCTACGAGCAGTACTTC.

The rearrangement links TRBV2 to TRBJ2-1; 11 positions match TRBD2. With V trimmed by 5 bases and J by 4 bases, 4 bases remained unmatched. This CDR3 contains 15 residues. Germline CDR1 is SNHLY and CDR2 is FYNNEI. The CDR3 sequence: CASSIAGGPYNEQFF. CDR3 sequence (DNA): TGTGCCAGCAGTATAGCGGGGGGGCCGTACAATGAGCAGTTCTTC.

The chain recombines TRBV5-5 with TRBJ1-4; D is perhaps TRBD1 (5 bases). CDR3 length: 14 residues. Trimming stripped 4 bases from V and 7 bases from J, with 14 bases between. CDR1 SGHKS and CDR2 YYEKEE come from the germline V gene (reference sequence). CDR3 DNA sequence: TGTGCCAGCAGCCAATCAGGGTGGAGTGAAAAACTGTTTTTT. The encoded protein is CASSQSGWSEKLFF.